The source of this T cell receptor (beta chain) is a study of memory CD4+ T cells and cytomegalovirus serostatus. CDR3 length equals 13 residues. V was pared by 5 bases and J by 4 bases, with 2 bases of the junction left unmatched. CDR1 is SGHTA and CDR2 is FQGTGA in the germline V gene. This clone has a handful of counts. The antigen is unknown. Generated by immunoSEQ multiplex PCR, the TCRdb table keeps only in-frame clones and is missing some. The sample lists about 38,000 clones, roughly 85% seen once, with less than 5.5% in the top ten. Overall study results and limits: Of 164 reported CMV TCRbeta sequences, around 63 were found in memory CD4+ repertoires. Suggested: most of the CMV-linked TCR signature lies in CD4+ memory cells. A US-trained random forest predicted CMV serostatus with median AUC approximately 0.9.

The sort gate was single viable CD3+CD4+CD8-CD45RO+ cells for memory CD4+ T cells. Donors' CMV status reflects serum IgG against pp150, pp28, p38, p52. The sequencing sample was made of memory CD4+ T cells from blood. The V gene is TRBV7-3, the J gene TRBJ2-5; TRBD1 aligns across 9 bases. This sequence was found in an adult in good health and CMV-seropositive. In DNA, the CDR3 is TGTGCCAGCAGCCAGGGACAGGGAGAGACCCAGTACTTC. Translating gives CASSQGQGETQYF.